This T cell receptor beta chain appears in the sequencing data of a study of Graves' ophthalmopathy and Graves' hyperthyroidism. General study points: The majority of expanded thyroid clonotypes above 0.001 frequency also occurred in blood.

Each hyperthyroidism patient was newly diagnosed, with under 2 months' duration, and aged 18 to 65. Uncontrolled infections, pregnancy, lactation or other autoimmune diseases led to patient exclusion. From RNA, the CDR3 regions of TCR beta chains were amplified and sequenced. Investigators did first-round RT-PCR with HTBI primers, then second-round multiplex PCR. TCRdb reprocessed the multiplex PCR reads with MiXCR, giving one entry per CDR3 protein. The sample lists just over 600,000 distinct CDR3 sequences; about 20% were seen once. This clonotype was seen a handful of times. Antigen specificity is unknown. V was shortened by 1 base and J by 4 bases, with 10 bases between the two germline ends. Germline CDR1 reads LGHDT; CDR2 reads YNNKEL (reference sequence). This CDR3 is built from 14 residues.

Sequencing was done on a sample of peripheral blood. This receptor was identified in a woman under 30 with stable Graves' hyperthyroidism. Some clones in this sample may be carry-over from other donors' samples. V is TRBV3-1 and J is TRBJ1-1; possible D gene TRBD1, 6 bases. The CDR3 DNA follows: TGTGCCAGCAGCCAAGGGCAGGGGTTCACTGAAGCTTTCTTT. Its protein is CASSQGQGFTEAFF.